This T cell receptor beta chain was identified in a study of blood T cell repertoires in COVID-19. Across the study: Acute and convalescent COVID-19 samples came from the United States, Italy and Spain. Sources were T cells, B-cell-depleted T cells, or PBMCs; the material itself was cDNA or gDNA.

Original methodology: Reference gene primer amplification gave nucleated cell count estimates. Profiling relied on immunoSEQ multiplex PCR, and the TCRdb table lists in-frame clones only, not all of them. V and J calls plus clone size are reproduced from that table; the DNA served to infer D and trimming. The sample yields about 670,000 clones, 70% to 90% seen once. V lost 6 bases to trimming and J lost 1 base; unmatched junction nucleotides: 4. This CDR3 spans 14 amino acids. Germline CDR1 WSHSY, CDR2 SAAADI. The rearrangement links TRBV10-2 to TRBJ1-1; 8 nucleotides agree with TRBD1. The sequence derives from a young woman with acute or convalescent COVID-19. The sequencing sample was made of peripheral blood. CDR3: CASSMTGANTEAFF. The CDR3 nucleotides are TGCGCCAGCAGCATGACAGGGGCGAACACTGAAGCTTTCTTT.